This entry lists 6 T cell receptor beta chains sequenced from one sample in a study of regulatory T cells in long-lasting Graves disease. Specified time point: newly diagnosed GD, antithyroid drugs for less than 3 months. Extracted RNA from PBMCs served as the source of the TCR library. Researchers made TCR beta libraries by using iRepertoire HTBI primers and running Arm-PCR on CDR3 regions. Using its own MiXCR run on the multiplex PCR reads, TCRdb lists one record per CDR3 protein. In the table there are roughly 320,000 distinct CDR3 sequences, approximately 15% of which are singletons. The sample also formed part of further work on T cells in Graves' hyperthyroidism and ophthalmopathy.

Sequenced material: peripheral blood mononuclear cells (PBMCs), taken at new diagnosis, from a patient treated with antithyroid drugs. These receptor sequences come from a man between 40 and 49 years old with Graves disease.

This clonotype was observed a handful of times. This rearrangement joins TRBV29-1 to TRBJ2-7, with D unclear. The CDR3 is 12 amino acids. Germline CDR1 reads SQVTM; CDR2 reads ANQGSEA. V was cut by 4 bases and J by 5 bases, with 12 bases left in between. DNA of the CDR3: TGCAGCGTTGCACCGGACGTGGACGAGCAGTACTTC. Amino acids: CSVAPDVDEQYF.

This clonotype was recorded once. J is TRBJ2-1 and V is TRBV9; D may be TRBD2 (7 bases). This CDR3 region has 15 residues. V was shortened by 1 base and J by 6 bases, with 14 bases between the two germline ends. CDR1 SGDLS and CDR2 YYNGEE come from the germline V gene. CDR3 nucleotide sequence: TGTGCCAGCAGCGTATTTGGGGGGGGGCGCAATGAGCAGTTCTTC. It is translated as CASSVFGGGRNEQFF.

This rearrangement joins TRBV2 to TRBJ2-6, with D maybe TRBD1 (6 bases). This CDR3 is built from 17 residues. Trimming stripped 4 bases from V and 4 bases from J, with 17 bases between. Germline loops: CDR1 SNHLY, CDR2 FYNNEI. This CDR3 reads CASSVRTEENGANVLTF. The CDR3 nucleotides are TGTGCCAGCAGTGTTCGGACAGAAGAGAACGGGGCCAACGTCCTGACTTTC.

There are many counts of this clonotype. The genes are TRBV2 and TRBJ1-6; 9 bases line up with TRBD1. The trim removed 7 bases at V and 8 bases at J, leaving 3 bases unmatched. Per the germline V gene, CDR1 is SNHLY and CDR2 is FYNNEI. The CDR3 is 13 residues long. CDR3 coding DNA: TGTGCCAGCACCGGGACAGGGTATTCACCCCTCCACTTT. This sequence encodes CASTGTGYSPLHF.

This clonotype showed up many times. The V gene is TRBV2, the J gene TRBJ2-1; D may be TRBD1 or TRBD2 (5 bases each). This CDR3 comprises 12 residues. Trimming pared 4 bases from V and 7 bases from J, leaving 8 bases between. Germline V CDR1 and CDR2: SNHLY, FYNNEI. The CDR3 DNA follows: TGTGCCAGCAGTGGGGACGGTAATGAGCAGTTCTTC. Its protein is CASSGDGNEQFF.

This clonotype has ten or more counts. The V call is TRBV3-1, the J call TRBJ2-3; TRBD2 is a possible D gene (5 bases). V shed 0 bases and J shed 6 bases, with 10 bases lying between them. In germline, CDR1 is LGHDT, CDR2 YNNKEL (reference sequence). The CDR3 covers 14 residues. This CDR3 is CASSQEISADTQYF. The CDR3, as DNA: TGTGCCAGCAGCCAAGAAATTAGCGCGGATACGCAGTATTTT.